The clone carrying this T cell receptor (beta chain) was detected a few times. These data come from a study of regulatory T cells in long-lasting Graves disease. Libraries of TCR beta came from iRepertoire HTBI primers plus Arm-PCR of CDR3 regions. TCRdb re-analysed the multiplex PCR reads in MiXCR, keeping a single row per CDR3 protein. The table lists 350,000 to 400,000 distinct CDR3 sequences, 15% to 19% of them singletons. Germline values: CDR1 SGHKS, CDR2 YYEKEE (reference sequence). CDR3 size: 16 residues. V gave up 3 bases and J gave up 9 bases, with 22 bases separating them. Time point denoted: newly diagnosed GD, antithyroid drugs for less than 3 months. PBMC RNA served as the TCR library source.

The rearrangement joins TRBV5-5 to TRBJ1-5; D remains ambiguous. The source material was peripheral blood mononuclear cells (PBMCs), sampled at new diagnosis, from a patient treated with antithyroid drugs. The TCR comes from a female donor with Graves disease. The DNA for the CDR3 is TGTGCCAGCAGCTCCTTTGGGGTAGGGCCCCTTGGGCCCCAGCATTTT. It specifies CASSSFGVGPLGPQHF. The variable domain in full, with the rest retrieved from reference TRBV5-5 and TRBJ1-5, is DAGVTQSPTHLIKTRGQQVTLRCSPISGHKSVSWYQQVLGQGPQFIFQYYEKEERGRGNFPDRFSARQFPNYSSELNVNALLLGDSALYLCASSSFGVGPLGPQHFGDGTRLSIL.